This T cell receptor (beta chain) was sequenced during a study of cytomegalovirus exposure and HLA in healthy donors. The PCR contained 60 Vbeta and 13 Jbeta primers. The table came from immunoSEQ multiplex PCR; TCRdb's copy has only in-frame clones and leaves some out. The sample includes under 200,000 clones, roughly 74% seen only once; the top ten take around 4.6%. This CDR3 spans 15 amino acids. The germline V and J ends were trimmed by 5 bases and 0 bases, with 13 bases remaining between them. The germline CDR1 and CDR2 sequences are SGHVS and FQNEAQ. Input material: PBMCs. The gene calls are TRBV7-8 and TRBJ1-1; no clear D. The receptor was derived from a male donor in good health and CMV-seronegative. The DNA for the CDR3 is TGTGCCAGCAGCCAAGGAGCGGTTATGAACACTGAAGCTTTCTTT. The encoded protein is CASSQGAVMNTEAFF.